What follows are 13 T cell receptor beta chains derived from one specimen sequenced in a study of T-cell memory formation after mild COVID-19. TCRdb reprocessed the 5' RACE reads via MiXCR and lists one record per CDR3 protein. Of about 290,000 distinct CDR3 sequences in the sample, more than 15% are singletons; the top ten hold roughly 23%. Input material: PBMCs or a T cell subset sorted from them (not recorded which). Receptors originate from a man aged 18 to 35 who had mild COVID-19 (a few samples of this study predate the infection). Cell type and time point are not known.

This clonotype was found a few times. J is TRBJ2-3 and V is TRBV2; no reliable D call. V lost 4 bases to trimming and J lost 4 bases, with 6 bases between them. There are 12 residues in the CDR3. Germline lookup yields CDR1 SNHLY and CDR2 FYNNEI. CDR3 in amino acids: CASSGRADTQYF. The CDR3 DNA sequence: TGTGCCAGCAGTGGACGAGCAGATACGCAGTATTTT.

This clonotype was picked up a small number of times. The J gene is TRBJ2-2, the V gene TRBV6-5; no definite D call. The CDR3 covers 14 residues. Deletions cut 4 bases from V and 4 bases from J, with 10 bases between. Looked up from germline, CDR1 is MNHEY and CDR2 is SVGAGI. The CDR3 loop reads CASSFGQSTGELFF. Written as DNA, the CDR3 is TGTGCCAGCAGTTTCGGCCAGAGCACCGGGGAGCTGTTTTTT.

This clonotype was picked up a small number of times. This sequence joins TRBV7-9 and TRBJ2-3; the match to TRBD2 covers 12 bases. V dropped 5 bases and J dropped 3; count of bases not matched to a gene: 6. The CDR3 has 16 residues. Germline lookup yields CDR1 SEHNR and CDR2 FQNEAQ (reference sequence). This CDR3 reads CASSQSSGGDTDTQYF. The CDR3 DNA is TGTGCCAGCAGCCAATCTAGCGGGGGGGATACAGATACGCAGTATTTT.

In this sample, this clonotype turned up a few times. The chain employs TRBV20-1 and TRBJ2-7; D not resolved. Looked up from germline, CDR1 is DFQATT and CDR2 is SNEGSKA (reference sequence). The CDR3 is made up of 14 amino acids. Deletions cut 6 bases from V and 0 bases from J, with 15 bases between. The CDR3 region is CSAPRAGSSYEQYF. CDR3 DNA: TGCAGTGCCCCCCGGGCAGGTTCCTCCTACGAGCAGTACTTC.

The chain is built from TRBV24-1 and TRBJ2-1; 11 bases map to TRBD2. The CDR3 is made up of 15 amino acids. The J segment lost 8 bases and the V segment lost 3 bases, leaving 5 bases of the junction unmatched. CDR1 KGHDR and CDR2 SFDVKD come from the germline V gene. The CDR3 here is CATSDPGLAGDEQFF. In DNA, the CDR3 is TGTGCCACCAGTGATCCCGGACTAGCGGGTGATGAGCAGTTCTTC.

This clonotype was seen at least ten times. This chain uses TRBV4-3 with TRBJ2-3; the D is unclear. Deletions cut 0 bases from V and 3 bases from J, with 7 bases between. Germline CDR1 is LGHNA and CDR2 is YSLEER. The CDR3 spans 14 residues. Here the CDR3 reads CASSQEAFTDTQYF. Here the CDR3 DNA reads TGCGCCAGCAGCCAAGAAGCCTTTACAGATACGCAGTATTTT.

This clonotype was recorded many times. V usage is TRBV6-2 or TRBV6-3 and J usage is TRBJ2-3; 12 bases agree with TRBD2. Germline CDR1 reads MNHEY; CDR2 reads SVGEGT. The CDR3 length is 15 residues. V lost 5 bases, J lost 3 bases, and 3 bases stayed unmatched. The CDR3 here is CASSLAGGPTDTQYF. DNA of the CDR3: TGTGCCAGCAGTCTAGCGGGGGGGCCGACAGATACGCAGTATTTT.

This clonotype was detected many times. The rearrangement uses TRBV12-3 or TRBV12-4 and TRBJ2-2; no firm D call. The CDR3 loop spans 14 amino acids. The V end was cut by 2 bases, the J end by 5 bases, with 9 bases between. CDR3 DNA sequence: TGTGCCAGCAGTTTAAACAGACAAACCGGGGAGCTGTTTTTT. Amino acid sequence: CASSLNRQTGELFF.

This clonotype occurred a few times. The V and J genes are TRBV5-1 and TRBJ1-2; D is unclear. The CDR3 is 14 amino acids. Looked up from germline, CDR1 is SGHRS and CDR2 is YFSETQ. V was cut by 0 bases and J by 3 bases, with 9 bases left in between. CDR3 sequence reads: CASSLGGIDYGYTF. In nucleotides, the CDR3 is TGCGCCAGCAGCTTGGGAGGCATTGACTATGGCTACACCTTC.

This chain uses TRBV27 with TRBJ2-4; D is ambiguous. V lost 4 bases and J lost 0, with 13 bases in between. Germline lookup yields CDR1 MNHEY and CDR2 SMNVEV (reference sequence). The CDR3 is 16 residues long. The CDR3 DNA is TGTGCCAGCAGTTCTCGAAATGCTGCAGCCAAAAACATTCAGTACTTC. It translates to CASSSRNAAAKNIQYF.

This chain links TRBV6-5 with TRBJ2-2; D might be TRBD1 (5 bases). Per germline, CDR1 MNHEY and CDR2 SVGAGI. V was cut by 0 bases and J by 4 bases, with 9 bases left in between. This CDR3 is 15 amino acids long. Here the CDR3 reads CASSYSGQATGELFF. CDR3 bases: TGTGCCAGCAGTTACTCGGGGCAGGCCACCGGGGAGCTGTTTTTT.

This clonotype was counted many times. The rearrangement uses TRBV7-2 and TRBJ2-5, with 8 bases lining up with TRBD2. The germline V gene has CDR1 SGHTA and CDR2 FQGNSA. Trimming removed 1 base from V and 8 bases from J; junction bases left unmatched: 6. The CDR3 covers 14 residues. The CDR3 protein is CASSLETGGETQYF. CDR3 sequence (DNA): TGTGCCAGCAGCTTAGAGACGGGGGGGGAAACCCAGTACTTC.

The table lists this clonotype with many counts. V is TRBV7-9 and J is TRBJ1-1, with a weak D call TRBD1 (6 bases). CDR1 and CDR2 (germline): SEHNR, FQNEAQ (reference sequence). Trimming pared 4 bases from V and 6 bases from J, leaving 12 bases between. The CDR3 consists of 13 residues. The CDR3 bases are TGTGCCAGCAGCTGGGGGGCAGGGCCTGAAGCTTTCTTT. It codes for CASSWGAGPEAFF.